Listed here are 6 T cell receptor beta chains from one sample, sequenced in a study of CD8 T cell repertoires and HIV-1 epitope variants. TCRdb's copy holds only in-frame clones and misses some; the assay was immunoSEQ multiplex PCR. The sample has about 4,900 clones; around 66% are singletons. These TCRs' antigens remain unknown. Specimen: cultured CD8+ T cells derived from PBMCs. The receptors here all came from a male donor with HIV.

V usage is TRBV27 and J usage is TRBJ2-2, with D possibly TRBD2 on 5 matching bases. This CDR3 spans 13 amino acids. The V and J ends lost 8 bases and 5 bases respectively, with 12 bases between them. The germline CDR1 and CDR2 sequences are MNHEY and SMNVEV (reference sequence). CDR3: CASLSRGTGELFF. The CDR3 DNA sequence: TGTGCCAGCTTAAGTCGGGGAACCGGGGAGCTGTTTTTT.

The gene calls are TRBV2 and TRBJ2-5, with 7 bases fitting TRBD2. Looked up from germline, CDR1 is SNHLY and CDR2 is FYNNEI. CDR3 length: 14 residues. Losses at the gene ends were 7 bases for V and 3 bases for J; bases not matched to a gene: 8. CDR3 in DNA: TGTGCCAGCACCAAAGGGACTACAAAAGAGACCCAGTACTTC. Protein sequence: CASTKGTTKETQYF.

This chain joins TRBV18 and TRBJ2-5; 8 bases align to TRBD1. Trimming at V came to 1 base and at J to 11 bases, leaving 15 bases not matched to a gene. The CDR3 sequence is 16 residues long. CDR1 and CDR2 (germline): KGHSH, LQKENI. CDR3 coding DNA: TGTGCCAGCTCACCACGCTCCGGGACAGGTTCGGGTGAGCAGTACTTC. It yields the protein CASSPRSGTGSGEQYF.

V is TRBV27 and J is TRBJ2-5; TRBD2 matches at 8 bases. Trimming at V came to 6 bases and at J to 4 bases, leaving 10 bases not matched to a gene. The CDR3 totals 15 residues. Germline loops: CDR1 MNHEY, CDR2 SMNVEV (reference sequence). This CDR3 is CASSVAGTSGETQYF. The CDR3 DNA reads TGTGCCAGCAGCGTAGCCGGAACTAGCGGAGAGACCCAGTACTTC.

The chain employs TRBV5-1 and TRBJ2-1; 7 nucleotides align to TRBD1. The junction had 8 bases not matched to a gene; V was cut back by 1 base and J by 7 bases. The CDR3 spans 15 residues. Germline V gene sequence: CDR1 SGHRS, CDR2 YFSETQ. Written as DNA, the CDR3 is TGCGCCAGCAGCTTGTGGCAGGGGGAACTAAATGAGCAGTTCTTC. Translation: CASSLWQGELNEQFF. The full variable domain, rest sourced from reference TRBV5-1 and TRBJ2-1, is KAGVTQTPRYLIKTRGQQVTLSCSPISGHRSVSWYQQTPGQGLQFLFEYFSETQRNKGNFPGRFSGRQFSNSRSEMNVSTLELGDSALYLCASSLWQGELNEQFFGPGTRLTVL.

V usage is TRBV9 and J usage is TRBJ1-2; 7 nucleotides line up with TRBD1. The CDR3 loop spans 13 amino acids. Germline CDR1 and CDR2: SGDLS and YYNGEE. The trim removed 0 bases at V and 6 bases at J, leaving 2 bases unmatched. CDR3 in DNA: TGTGCCAGCAGCGTAGACAGGGGTCATGGCTACACCTTC. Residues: CASSVDRGHGYTF.